The 5 T cell receptor beta chains reported below all come from one sample, sequenced in a study of blood T cell repertoires in COVID-19. The protocol was immunoSEQ multiplex PCR, while the TCRdb copy is restricted to in-frame clones and leaves out a portion. The table shows some 110,000 clones, with about two thirds occurring only once. The sequenced sample was peripheral blood. These receptors were taken from a human donor with acute or convalescent COVID-19. The donor label of this sample is uncertain.

This clone was observed once. V is TRBV19 and J is TRBJ1-1, with 12 bases identical to TRBD1. The V segment lost 3 bases and the J segment 6 bases; nucleotides outside the gene matches: 8. This CDR3 contains 16 residues. CDR1 and CDR2 from the germline V gene are LNHDA and SQIVND (reference sequence). Here the CDR3 DNA reads TGTGCCAGTAGTATGGGGGACAGGGGGCGTTACGCTGAAGCTTTCTTT. The encoded protein is CASSMGDRGRYAEAFF.

The V call is TRBV19, the J call TRBJ2-5; D possibly corresponds to TRBD2 (7 bases). The germline V gene encodes CDR1 LNHDA and CDR2 SQIVND (reference sequence). Trimming shortened V by 2 bases and J by 5 bases, and 18 bases separated the two germline ends. The CDR3 is 16 amino acids. The CDR3 reads CASSIKGGVPPETQYF. The DNA of the CDR3 is TGTGCCAGTAGTATAAAAGGGGGGGTGCCTCCTGAGACCCAGTACTTC.

This rearrangement joins TRBV7-6 to TRBJ1-4; D gene uncertain. The V end lost 1 base, the J end lost 6 bases, and 9 bases lay between the germline ends. CDR3 size: 14 residues. CDR1 is SGHVS and CDR2 is FNYEAQ in the germline V gene. CDR3 sequence: CASSLGRSDEKLFF. The DNA for the CDR3 is TGTGCCAGCAGCTTAGGCCGTAGTGATGAAAAACTGTTTTTT.

This clone was found a few times. The gene calls are TRBV21-1 and TRBJ1-5. TRBV21-1 constitutes a pseudogene. This CDR3 has 12 amino acids. Written as DNA, the CDR3 is TGTGCCAGCAGCAATCGGGGAGAGCCCCAGCATTTT. It encodes CASSNRGEPQHF.

The chain recombines TRBV6-1 with TRBJ2-3, with D hard to call. Germline V CDR1 and CDR2: MNHNS, SASEGT. The ends were cut back, 2 bases at V and 0 bases at J, with 9 bases in the middle. The CDR3 length is 15 residues. In DNA, the CDR3 is TGTGCCAGCAGTGAACACTACCTTAGCACAGATACGCAGTATTTT. It translates to CASSEHYLSTDTQYF.